This note documents a single TCR beta chain sequence. Its target is unknown. These data come from a study of T cell repertoires in cytomegalovirus infection. About the research overall: Through public TCR beta signatures, both CMV infection and matching HLA type were indicated.

This CDR3 is 14 amino acids long. Germline CDR1 reads SQVTM; CDR2 reads ANQGSEA. Trimming removed 7 bases at V and 4 bases at J, with 16 bases between. Points from the study as a whole: The cumulative frequency of public TCR beta families identified carriers of CMV plus the relevant HLA. Across the ex vivo response, the dominant clonotypes were HLA-C-restricted CMV-specific TCR beta clonotypes.

From the reads, TCRdb called clonotypes with MiXCR, one entry per CDR3 protein. The data hold 50,000 or so distinct CDR3 sequences, with roughly 20% observed a single time. The chain employs TRBV29-1 and TRBJ1-4, with D uncertain. The material sequenced was CD8+ T cells from cultured PBMCs, taken from culture after CMV antigen stimulation. The TCR sequence derives from a human donor in good health (CMV status not recorded). Some clones in this sample may be carry-over from other donors' samples. The CDR3 DNA reads as TGCAGCGCGCGATCGACACGCCGTAATGAAAAACTGTTTTTT. It translates to CSARSTRRNEKLFF. Complete variable domain (other parts from reference TRBV29-1 and TRBJ1-4): SAVISQKPSRDICQRGTSLTIQCQVDSQVTMMFWYRQQPGQSLTLIATANQGSEATYESGFVIDKFPISRPNLTFSTLTVSNMSPEDSSIYLCSARSTRRNEKLFFGSGTQLSVL.